The 25 T cell receptor beta chains listed next were all sequenced from one sample in a study of blood T cell repertoires in COVID-19. Repertoires were generated with immunoSEQ multiplex PCR, while TCRdb's copy carries only in-frame clones and drops some. This table has roughly 250,000 clones, 80% to 90% appearing once. The sample consisted of PBMCs or T cells enriched from blood (not recorded which). The receptors stem from a woman aged 30 to 39 who had recovered from COVID-19.

The chain links TRBV28 to TRBJ1-2; 8 nucleotides agree with TRBD1. This CDR3 has 13 residues. From germline, CDR1 is MDHEN and CDR2 SYDVKM. The V gene end was trimmed by 8 bases and the J gene end by 5 bases; junction bases not matched to a gene: 7. The CDR3 DNA reads TGTGCCAGCGCGGACAGGGACTTTTATGGCTACACCTTC. Translating gives CASADRDFYGYTF.

For the CDR3, the DNA is TGTGCCAGTCGCCAGCCAGCCGGCGGCGGCTACACCTTC. This gives the protein CASRQPAGGGYTF. V is TRBV6-5 and J is TRBJ1-2, with D unclear. V was clipped by 9 bases and J by 8 bases, with 19 bases between them. CDR3 length equals 13 residues. Germline V CDR1 and CDR2: MNHEY, SVGAGI.

This rearrangement joins TRBV5-4 to TRBJ1-3; 8 positions agree with TRBD1. In germline, CDR1 is SGHNT, CDR2 YYREEE (reference sequence). The CDR3 is 18 residues long. The J segment lost 0 bases and the V segment lost 4 bases, leaving 12 bases of the junction unmatched. DNA for the CDR3: TGTGCCAGCAGCCCCGCGGGGCAGGGGGCCCTCTCTGGAAACACCATATATTTT. Translated, it gives CASSPAGQGALSGNTIYF.

This clone has just a few counts. The CDR3 bases are TGTGCCAGCAGTCCCCGACTAGCGGGAGAGGTCGAGACCCAGTACTTC. It encodes CASSPRLAGEVETQYF. The genes are TRBV28 and TRBJ2-5; TRBD2 matches at 12 bases. With V trimmed by 5 bases and J by 5 bases, 9 bases remained unmatched. The CDR3 consists of 16 residues. Germline V gene sequence: CDR1 MDHEN, CDR2 SYDVKM. The variable domain in full, completed from reference TRBV28 and TRBJ2-5, reads DVKVTQSSRYLVKRTGEKVFLECVQDMDHENMFWYRQDPGLGLRLIYFSYDVKMKEKGDIPEGYSVSREKKERFSLILESASTNQTSMYLCASSPRLAGEVETQYFGPGTRLLVL.

The chain recombines TRBV15 with TRBJ2-5; D ambiguous. CDR3 length: 14 amino acids. V dropped 6 bases and J dropped 2 bases, with 13 bases sitting between them. CDR1 LNHNV and CDR2 YYDKDF come from the germline V gene (reference sequence). This CDR3 is CATSSDWNQETQYF. The DNA of the CDR3 is TGTGCCACCAGTTCCGACTGGAATCAAGAGACCCAGTACTTC.

The chain couples TRBV4-1 to TRBJ2-3; 8 positions match TRBD1. V gave up 4 bases and J gave up 3 bases; unmatched junction bases: 3. The CDR3 has 14 residues. Per the germline V gene, CDR1 is MGHRA and CDR2 is YSYEKL. CDR3 in DNA: TGCGCCAGCAGCCCCAGACAGGGGACAGATACGCAGTATTTT. Protein sequence: CASSPRQGTDTQYF.

There are a few counts of this clone. The CDR3 DNA sequence: TGTGCCTGGAGTAAACCCCGACAATCCGGGGAGCTGTTTTTT. This encodes CAWSKPRQSGELFF. This chain links TRBV30 with TRBJ2-2; D gene ambiguous. The germline V and J ends were trimmed by 2 bases and 6 bases, with 13 bases remaining between them. The CDR3 extends over 14 amino acids. CDR1 and CDR2 from the germline V gene are GTSNPN and SVGIG (reference sequence). Together with reference TRBV30 and TRBJ2-2, the CDR3 gives the full variable domain: SQTIHQWPATLVQPVGSPLSLECTVEGTSNPNLYWYRQAAGRGLQLLFYSVGIGQISSEVPQNLSASRPQDRQFILSSKKLLLSDSGFYLCAWSKPRQSGELFFGEGSRLTVL.

The rearrangement links TRBV6-4 to TRBJ2-2, with 9 bases aligning to TRBD1. With 5 bases clipped from V and 6 bases from J, the junction kept 4 bases outside the gene matches. Looked up from germline, CDR1 is MRHNA and CDR2 is SNTAGT. The CDR3 is made up of 14 amino acids. The chain's CDR3 is CASSPQGASGELFF. The CDR3 region has the DNA TGTGCCAGCAGTCCACAGGGGGCATCCGGGGAGCTGTTTTTT.

V usage is TRBV9 and J usage is TRBJ2-1, with D possibly matching TRBD2 (6 bases). Trimming cost V 0 bases and J 0 bases, with 10 bases left between them. There are 16 residues in the CDR3. CDR1 is SGDLS and CDR2 is YYNGEE in the germline V gene. In DNA, the CDR3 is TGTGCCAGCAGCGTAGGTCTCGGGAGCTCCTACAATGAGCAGTTCTTC. Its protein product is CASSVGLGSSYNEQFF.

The chain has TRBV28 and TRBJ1-6; 8 bases fit TRBD1. The V and J ends lost 10 bases and 8 bases, in that order; junction bases with no gene match: 7. Germline-derived CDR1 and CDR2 are MDHEN and SYDVKM. The CDR3 extends over 13 amino acids. CDR3 protein: CATTDRADSPLHF. CDR3 DNA: TGTGCCACCACGGACAGGGCAGATTCACCCCTCCACTTT. Based on the CDR3 plus reference TRBV28 and TRBJ1-6, the full variable domain is DVKVTQSSRYLVKRTGEKVFLECVQDMDHENMFWYRQDPGLGLRLIYFSYDVKMKEKGDIPEGYSVSREKKERFSLILESASTNQTSMYLCATTDRADSPLHFGNGTRLTVT.

The chain is built from TRBV19 and TRBJ1-2; D unclear. V was clipped by 5 bases and J by 4 bases, with 17 bases between them. The CDR3 runs 15 residues. Per germline, CDR1 LNHDA and CDR2 SQIVND (reference sequence). CDR3 region: CASSHLGYLAYGYTF. The DNA for the CDR3 is TGTGCCAGTAGTCACCTTGGTTACTTAGCCTATGGCTACACCTTC. The variable domain in full, completed from reference TRBV19 and TRBJ1-2, reads DGGITQSPKYLFRKEGQNVTLSCEQNLNHDAMYWYRQDPGQGLRLIYYSQIVNDFQKGDIAEGYSVSREKKESFPLTVTSAQKNPTAFYLCASSHLGYLAYGYTFGSGTRLTVV.

The V call is TRBV5-1, the J call TRBJ1-1; D unclear. CDR1 is SGHRS and CDR2 is YFSETQ in the germline V gene. V dropped 0 bases and J dropped 1 base, with 4 bases sitting between them. CDR3 length: 13 residues. The CDR3 is CASSLVSNTEAFF. The CDR3 DNA reads as TGCGCCAGCAGCTTGGTATCGAACACTGAAGCTTTCTTT.

The chain is built from TRBV14 and TRBJ2-2; 8 bases agree with TRBD1. V was pared by 1 base and J by 5 bases, with 3 bases of the junction left unmatched. The CDR3 covers 15 residues. Germline CDR1 SGHDN, CDR2 FVKESK. CDR3 amino acids: CASSQARGRTGELFF. CDR3 coding DNA: TGTGCCAGCAGCCAAGCCAGGGGGCGAACCGGGGAGCTGTTTTTT.

The chain is built from TRBV7-9 and TRBJ2-5; possibly TRBD2 for D (6 bases). Germline V gene lookup returns CDR1 SEHNR and CDR2 FQNEAQ (reference sequence). The V gene lost 5 bases and the J gene lost 5 bases, with 15 bases spanning the gap. The CDR3 length is 14 residues. Here the CDR3 reads CASSPGLASETQYF. The CDR3 nucleotides are TGTGCCAGCAGCCCTGGGCTAGCGAGTGAGACCCAGTACTTC. The complete variable domain, with remaining parts taken from reference TRBV7-9 and TRBJ2-5, reads DTGVSQNPRHKITKRGQNVTFRCDPISEHNRLYWYRQTLGQGPEFLTYFQNEAQLEKSRLLSDRFSAERPKGSFSTLEIQRTEQGDSAMYLCASSPGLASETQYFGPGTRLLVL.

The chain is built from TRBV28 and TRBJ1-2; D unresolved. CDR1 and CDR2 from the germline V gene are MDHEN and SYDVKM. V was trimmed by 3 bases and J by 4 bases, leaving 9 bases between them. The CDR3 contains 13 residues. The CDR3 DNA reads as TGTGCCAGCAGTTTGTCCGAACTCTATGGCTACACCTTC. Translating it yields CASSLSELYGYTF.

J is TRBJ2-7 and V is TRBV28; D is unresolved. This CDR3 is built from 14 residues. Trimming stripped 6 bases from V and 3 bases from J, with 15 bases between. Per the germline V gene, CDR1 is MDHEN and CDR2 is SYDVKM. DNA of the CDR3: TGTGCCAGCAGCCCCCGTGGCCTTCTCTACGAGCAGTACTTC. Translating it yields CASSPRGLLYEQYF.

The rearrangement joins TRBV5-6 to TRBJ2-1; TRBD2 is a possible D gene (5 bases). V gave up 7 bases and J gave up 3 bases, with 14 bases separating them. This CDR3 has 14 amino acids. Germline lookup yields CDR1 SGHDT and CDR2 YYEEEE. CDR3 sequence (DNA): TGTGCCAGCGGTCTACCTGGGAGCTACAATGAGCAGTTCTTC. Translation: CASGLPGSYNEQFF.

CDR3 region: CASGPLVREGADGYTF. The CDR3 nucleotides are TGTGCCAGCGGTCCTTTGGTCCGAGAAGGGGCAGATGGCTACACCTTC. The genes are TRBV28 and TRBJ1-2, with D perhaps TRBD1 (5 bases). This CDR3 region has 16 residues. The V gene lost 8 bases and the J gene lost 6 bases, with 25 bases spanning the gap. CDR1 is MDHEN, CDR2 SYDVKM, per germline.

The V call is TRBV11-2, the J call TRBJ2-1; perhaps TRBD1 as D (5 bases). The V end lost 1 base, the J end lost 2 bases, and 9 bases lay between the germline ends. The length of the CDR3 is 15 residues. The germline gives CDR1 SGHAT, CDR2 FQNNGV. The CDR3, as DNA: TGTGCCAGCAGCTTAGTTCAGGGCGCCTACAATGAGCAGTTCTTC. Translating it yields CASSLVQGAYNEQFF.

V and J are TRBV5-1 and TRBJ2-7; D is possibly TRBD2 (5 bases). Germline assignment: CDR1 SGHRS and CDR2 YFSETQ. V was pared by 4 bases and J by 0 bases, with 17 bases between. CDR3 size: 16 residues. The CDR3 DNA reads as TGCGCCAGCAGCCCCTTCGCGGGTGTCAGCTCCTACGAGCAGTACTTC. This gives the protein CASSPFAGVSSYEQYF.

The DNA of the CDR3 is TGTGCCAGCATCGGACAGGGTTTCGGCTACACCTTC. Translating it yields CASIGQGFGYTF. The chain couples TRBV12-3 or TRBV12-4 to TRBJ1-2, with 8 nucleotides matching TRBD1. The trim removed 7 bases at V and 8 bases at J, leaving 6 bases unmatched. The CDR3 has 12 residues.

This chain joins TRBV2 and TRBJ2-1; 13 bases match TRBD2. The V gene end was trimmed by 7 bases and the J gene end by 10 bases; junction bases not matched to a gene: 10. Per germline, CDR1 SNHLY and CDR2 FYNNEI. The CDR3 runs 15 residues. Written as DNA, the CDR3 is TGTGCCAGCACCCCAACGGGACTAGCGGGGCCCGAGCAGTTCTTC. Protein: CASTPTGLAGPEQFF.

This chain connects TRBV3-1 (or the pseudogene TRBV3-2) to TRBJ2-3; D not certain. The CDR3 is 13 amino acids. Germline CDR1 and CDR2: LGHDT and YNNKEL (reference sequence). The ends were cut back, 4 bases at V and 3 bases at J, with 8 bases in the middle. CDR3 coding DNA: TGTGCCAGCAGCCGCGGCCGGACAGATACGCAGTATTTT. Residues: CASSRGRTDTQYF.

The chain employs TRBV5-1 and TRBJ2-7, with D tentatively TRBD1 (6 bases). The CDR3 length is 13 residues. V was shortened by 5 bases and J by 4 bases, with 13 bases between the two germline ends. Germline lookup yields CDR1 SGHRS and CDR2 YFSETQ. The CDR3 here is CASRDSGVYEQYF. DNA of the CDR3: TGCGCCAGCAGGGACAGTGGGGTTTACGAGCAGTACTTC.

The chain employs TRBV20-1 and TRBJ2-7; D might be TRBD1 (7 bases). The CDR3 has 12 residues. The V end was cut by 3 bases, the J end by 7 bases, with 13 bases between. CDR1 and CDR2 from the germline V gene are DFQATT and SNEGSKA (reference sequence). The CDR3 nucleotides are TGCAGTGCTAGTACCCAGGGGGGAGAGCAGTACTTC. This sequence encodes CSASTQGGEQYF.